Below, one TCR beta chain is given with its context. The length of the CDR3 is 13 residues. Germline loops: CDR1 MNHEY, CDR2 SMNVEV (reference sequence). Deletions cut 10 bases from V and 5 bases from J, with 18 bases between. This sample stems from a study of low-dose radiotherapy and immunotherapy resistance in tumors. Sample time point: before trial treatment. In the RACIN dose-escalation trial, donors got nivolumab plus ipilimumab with aspirin, cyclophosphamide and radiotherapy. Primers targeting TRAV and TRBV primed first-strand cDNA, covering alpha and beta chains. TCRs underwent approximately 20 PCR cycles of amplification with a constant-region primer and V-primer adapter. TCRdb reprocessed the reads with MiXCR, giving one entry per CDR3 protein. The sample carries around 76,000 distinct CDR3 sequences, roughly 31% recorded once.

The sequence came from a female donor with ovarian cancer. Sequences were derived from PBMCs, sampled before treatment. The rearrangement links TRBV27 to TRBJ2-7, with a tentative D call TRBD2 (6 bases). CDR3 sequence: CATGGSTGHEQYF. The CDR3 nucleotides read TGTGCCACTGGAGGGAGCACGGGCCACGAGCAGTACTTC.